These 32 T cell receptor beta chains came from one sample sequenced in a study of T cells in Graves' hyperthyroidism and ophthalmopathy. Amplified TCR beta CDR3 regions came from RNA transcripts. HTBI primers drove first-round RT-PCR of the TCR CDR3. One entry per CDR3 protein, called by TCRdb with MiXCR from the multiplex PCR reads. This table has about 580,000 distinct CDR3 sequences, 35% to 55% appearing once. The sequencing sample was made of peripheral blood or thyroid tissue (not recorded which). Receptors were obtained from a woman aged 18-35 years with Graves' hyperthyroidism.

The CDR3 DNA reads TGTGCCAGCAGTTTAATCCTGGGAGGACCCGGGGAGCTGTTTTTT. It encodes CASSLILGGPGELFF. This chain uses TRBV28 with TRBJ2-2; a weak D match, TRBD2 (6 bases). This CDR3 comprises 15 residues. The germline V gene has CDR1 MDHEN and CDR2 SYDVKM. V lost 2 bases and J 6 bases, leaving 13 bases between the germline ends.

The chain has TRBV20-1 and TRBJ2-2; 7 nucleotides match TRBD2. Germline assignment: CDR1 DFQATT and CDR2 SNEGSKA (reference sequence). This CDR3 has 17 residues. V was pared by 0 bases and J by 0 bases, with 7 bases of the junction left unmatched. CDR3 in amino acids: CSARDQGGLANTGELFF. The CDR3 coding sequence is TGCAGTGCTAGAGATCAGGGTGGACTAGCGAACACCGGGGAGCTGTTTTTT.

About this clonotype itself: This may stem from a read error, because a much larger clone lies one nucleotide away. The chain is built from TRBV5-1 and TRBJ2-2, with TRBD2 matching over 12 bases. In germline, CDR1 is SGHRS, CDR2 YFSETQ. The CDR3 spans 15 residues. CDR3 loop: CASRWTSGNTGELLF. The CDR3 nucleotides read TGCGCCAGCAGGTGGACTAGCGGGAACACCGGGGAGCTGCTTTTT.

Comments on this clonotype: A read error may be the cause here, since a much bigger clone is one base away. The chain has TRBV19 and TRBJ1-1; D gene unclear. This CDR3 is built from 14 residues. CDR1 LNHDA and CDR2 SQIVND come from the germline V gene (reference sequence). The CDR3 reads CASGIVGYLAEAFF. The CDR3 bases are TGTGCCAGTGGTATAGTGGGGTATTTGGCTGAAGCTTTCTTT.

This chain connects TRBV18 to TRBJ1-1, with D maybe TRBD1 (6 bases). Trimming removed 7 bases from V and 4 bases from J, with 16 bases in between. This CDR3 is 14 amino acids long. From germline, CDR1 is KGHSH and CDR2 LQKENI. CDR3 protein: CASWGTGRSTEAFF. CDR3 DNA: TGTGCCAGCTGGGGAACAGGGAGAAGCACTGAAGCTTTCTTT.

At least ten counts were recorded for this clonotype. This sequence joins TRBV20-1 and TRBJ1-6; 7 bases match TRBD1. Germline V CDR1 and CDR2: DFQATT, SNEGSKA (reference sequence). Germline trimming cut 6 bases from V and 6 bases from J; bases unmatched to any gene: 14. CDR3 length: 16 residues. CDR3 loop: CSARRQGMSANSPLHF. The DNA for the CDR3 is TGCAGTGCCCGCCGACAGGGAATGTCGGCTAATTCACCCCTCCACTTT.

CDR3 sequence: CSASSGGGTYYEQYF. CDR3 DNA sequence: TGCAGTGCCAGTAGTGGTGGCGGGACCTACTACGAGCAGTACTTC. This chain links TRBV20-1 with TRBJ2-7, with D perhaps matching TRBD2 (6 bases). The CDR3 has 15 residues. Germline CDR1 DFQATT, CDR2 SNEGSKA (reference sequence). V gave up 6 bases and J gave up 3 bases, with 21 bases separating them.

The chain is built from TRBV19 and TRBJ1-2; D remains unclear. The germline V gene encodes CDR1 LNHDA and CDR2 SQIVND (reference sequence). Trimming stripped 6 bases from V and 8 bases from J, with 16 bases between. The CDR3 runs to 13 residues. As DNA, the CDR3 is TGTGCCAGTAGCAAGGGTTCGTTTTGGGGCTACACCTTC. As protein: CASSKGSFWGYTF.

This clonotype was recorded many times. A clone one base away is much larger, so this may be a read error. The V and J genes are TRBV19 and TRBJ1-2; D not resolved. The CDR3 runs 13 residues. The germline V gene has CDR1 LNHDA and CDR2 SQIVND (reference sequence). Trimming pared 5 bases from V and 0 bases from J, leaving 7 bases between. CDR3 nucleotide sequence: TGTGCCAGTAGTGGACCGCCTAACTATGGCTACACCTTC. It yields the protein CASSGPPNYGYTF.

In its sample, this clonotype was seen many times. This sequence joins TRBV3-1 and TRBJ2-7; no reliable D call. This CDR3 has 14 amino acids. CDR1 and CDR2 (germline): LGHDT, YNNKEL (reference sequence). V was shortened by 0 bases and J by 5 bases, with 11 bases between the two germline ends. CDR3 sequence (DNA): TGTGCCAGCAGCCAAGAGATACAGATCCACGAGCAGTACTTC. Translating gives CASSQEIQIHEQYF.

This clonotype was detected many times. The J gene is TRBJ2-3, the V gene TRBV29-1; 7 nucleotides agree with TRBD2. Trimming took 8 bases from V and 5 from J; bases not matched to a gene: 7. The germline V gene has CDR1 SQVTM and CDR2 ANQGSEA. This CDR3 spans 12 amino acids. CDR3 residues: CSSTGGGDTQYF. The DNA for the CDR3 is TGCAGCTCAACGGGGGGTGGAGATACGCAGTATTTT.

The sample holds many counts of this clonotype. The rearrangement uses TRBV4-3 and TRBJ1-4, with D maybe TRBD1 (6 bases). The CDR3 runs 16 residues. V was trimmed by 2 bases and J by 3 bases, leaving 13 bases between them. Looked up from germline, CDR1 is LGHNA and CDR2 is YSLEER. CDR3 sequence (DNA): TGCGCCAGCAGCCAAAGGGCAGGGGCGGCTAATGAAAAACTGTTTTTT. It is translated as CASSQRAGAANEKLFF.

The CDR3 sequence: CASSVREHYGYTF. CDR3 DNA sequence: TGTGCCAGCAGTGTGAGGGAACACTATGGCTACACCTTC. The rearrangement uses TRBV12-3 or TRBV12-4 and TRBJ1-2; D uncertain. V lost 5 bases, J lost 3 bases, and 10 bases lay in between. The CDR3 is 13 residues long.

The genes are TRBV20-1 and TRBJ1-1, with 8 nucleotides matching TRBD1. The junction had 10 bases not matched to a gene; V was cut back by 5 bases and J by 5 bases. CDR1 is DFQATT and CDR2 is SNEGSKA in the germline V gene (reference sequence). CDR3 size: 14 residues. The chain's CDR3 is CSAGPTGEGTEAFF. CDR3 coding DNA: TGCAGTGCTGGGCCGACAGGGGAAGGGACTGAAGCTTTCTTT.

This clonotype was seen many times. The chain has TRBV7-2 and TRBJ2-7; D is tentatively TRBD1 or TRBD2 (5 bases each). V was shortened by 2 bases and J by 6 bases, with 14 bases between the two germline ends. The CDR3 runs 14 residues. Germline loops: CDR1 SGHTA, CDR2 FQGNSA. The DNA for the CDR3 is TGTGCCAGCAGCTTAAGGGGCTACGGAGGCGAGCAGTACTTC. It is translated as CASSLRGYGGEQYF.

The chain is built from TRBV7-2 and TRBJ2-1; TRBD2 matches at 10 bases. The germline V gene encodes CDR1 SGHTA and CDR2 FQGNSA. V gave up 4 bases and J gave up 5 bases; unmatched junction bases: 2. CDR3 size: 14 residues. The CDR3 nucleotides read TGTGCCAGCAGCTCTAGCGGGGGAGACAATGAGCAGTTCTTC. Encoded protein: CASSSSGGDNEQFF. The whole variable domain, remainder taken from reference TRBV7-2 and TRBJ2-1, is GAGVSQSPSNKVTEKGKDVELRCDPISGHTALYWYRQSLGQGLEFLIYFQGNSAPDKSGLPSDRFSAERTGGSVSTLTIQRTQQEDSAVYLCASSSSGGDNEQFFGPGTRLTVL.

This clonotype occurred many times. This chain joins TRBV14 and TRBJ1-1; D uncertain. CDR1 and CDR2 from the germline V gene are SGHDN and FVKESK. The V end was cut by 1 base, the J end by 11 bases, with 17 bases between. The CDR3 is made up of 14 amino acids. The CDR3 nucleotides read TGTGCCAGCAGCCAAGGGTCCGCGGCCATCGGGGCTTTCTTT. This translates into CASSQGSAAIGAFF. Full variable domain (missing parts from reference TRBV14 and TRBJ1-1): EAGVTQFPSHSVIEKGQTVTLRCDPISGHDNLYWYRRVMGKEIKFLLHFVKESKQDESGMPNNRFLAERTGGTYSTLKVQPAELEDSGVYFCASSQGSAAIGAFFGQGTRLTVV.

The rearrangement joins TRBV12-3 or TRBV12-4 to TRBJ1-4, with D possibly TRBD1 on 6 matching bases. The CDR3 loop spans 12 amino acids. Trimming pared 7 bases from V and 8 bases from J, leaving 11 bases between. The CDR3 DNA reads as TGTGCCAGCATCCTACAGGGCGAAAAACTGTTTTTT. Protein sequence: CASILQGEKLFF.

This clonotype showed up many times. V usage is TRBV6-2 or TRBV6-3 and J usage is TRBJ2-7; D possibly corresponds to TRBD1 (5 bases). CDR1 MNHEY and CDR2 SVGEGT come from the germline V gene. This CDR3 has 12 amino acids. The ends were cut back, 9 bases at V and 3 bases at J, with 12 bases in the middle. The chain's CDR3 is CARRTPNYEQYF. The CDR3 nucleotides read TGTGCCAGAAGGACACCAAACTACGAGCAGTACTTC.

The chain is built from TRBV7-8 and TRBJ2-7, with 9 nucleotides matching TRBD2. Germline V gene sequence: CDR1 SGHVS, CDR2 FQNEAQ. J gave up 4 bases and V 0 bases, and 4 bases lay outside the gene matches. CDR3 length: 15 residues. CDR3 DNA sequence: TGTGCCAGCAGCTTAGCAGTAGCGGGAGAATACGAGCAGTACTTC. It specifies CASSLAVAGEYEQYF.

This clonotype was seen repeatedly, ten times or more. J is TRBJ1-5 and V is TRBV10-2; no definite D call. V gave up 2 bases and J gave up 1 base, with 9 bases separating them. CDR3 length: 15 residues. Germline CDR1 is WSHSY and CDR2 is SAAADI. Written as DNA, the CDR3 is TGCGCCAGCAGTGAGCTCCGTGGCAGCAATCAGCCCCAGCATTTT. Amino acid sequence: CASSELRGSNQPQHF.

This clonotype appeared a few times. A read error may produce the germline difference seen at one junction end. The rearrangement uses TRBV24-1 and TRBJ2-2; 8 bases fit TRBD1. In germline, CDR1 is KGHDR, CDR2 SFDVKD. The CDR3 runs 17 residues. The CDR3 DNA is TGTGCCAGCAGTTTATCGACGGACAGGGAAGAGACCGGGGAGCTGTTTTTT. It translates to CASSLSTDREETGELFF.

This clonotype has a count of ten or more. The CDR3 DNA sequence: TGTGCCAGCAGCCAAGTCTCCGGGGAGCTGTTTTTT. It encodes CASSQVSGELFF. This chain uses TRBV3-1 with TRBJ2-2; D is unclear. V was shortened by 1 base and J by 6 bases, with 3 bases between the two germline ends. CDR1 and CDR2 from the germline V gene are LGHDT and YNNKEL (reference sequence). This CDR3 has 12 amino acids. The full variable domain, with the rest looked up from reference TRBV3-1 and TRBJ2-2, is DTAVSQTPKYLVTQMGNDKSIKCEQNLGHDTMYWYKQDSKKFLKIMFSYNNKELIINETVPNRFSPKSPDKAHLNLHINSLELGDSAVYFCASSQVSGELFFGEGSRLTVL.

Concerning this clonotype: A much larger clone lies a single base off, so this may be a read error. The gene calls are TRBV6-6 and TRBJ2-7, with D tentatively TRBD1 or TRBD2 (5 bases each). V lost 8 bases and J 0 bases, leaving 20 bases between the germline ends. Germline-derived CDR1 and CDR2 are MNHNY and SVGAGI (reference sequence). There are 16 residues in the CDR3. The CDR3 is CASGPGWGYSSYEQYF. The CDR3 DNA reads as TGTGCCAGCGGTCCCGGTTGGGGGTATAGCTCCTACGAGCAGTACTTC.

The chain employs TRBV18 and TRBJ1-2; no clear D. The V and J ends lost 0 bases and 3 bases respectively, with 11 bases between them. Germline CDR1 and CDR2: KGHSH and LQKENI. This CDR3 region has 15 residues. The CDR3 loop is CASSPPEGSDYGYTF. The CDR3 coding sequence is TGTGCCAGCTCACCACCGGAGGGCTCGGACTATGGCTACACCTTC.

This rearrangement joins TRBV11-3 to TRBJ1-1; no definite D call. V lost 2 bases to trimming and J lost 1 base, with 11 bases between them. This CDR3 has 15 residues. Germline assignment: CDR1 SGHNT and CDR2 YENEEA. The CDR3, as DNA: TGTGCCAGCAGCTTACTTGGCAGAACGAACACTGAAGCTTTCTTT. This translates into CASSLLGRTNTEAFF. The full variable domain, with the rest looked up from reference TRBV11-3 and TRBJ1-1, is EAGVVQSPRYKIIEKKQPVAFWCNPISGHNTLYWYLQNLGQGPELLIRYENEEAVDDSQLPKDRFSAERLKGVDSTLKIQPAELGDSAVYLCASSLLGRTNTEAFFGQGTRLTVV.

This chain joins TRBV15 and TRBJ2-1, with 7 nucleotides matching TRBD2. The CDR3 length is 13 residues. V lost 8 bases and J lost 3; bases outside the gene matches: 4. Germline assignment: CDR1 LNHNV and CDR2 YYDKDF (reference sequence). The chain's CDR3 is CATCQRDYNEQFF. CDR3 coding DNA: TGTGCCACCTGCCAGCGGGACTACAATGAGCAGTTCTTC.

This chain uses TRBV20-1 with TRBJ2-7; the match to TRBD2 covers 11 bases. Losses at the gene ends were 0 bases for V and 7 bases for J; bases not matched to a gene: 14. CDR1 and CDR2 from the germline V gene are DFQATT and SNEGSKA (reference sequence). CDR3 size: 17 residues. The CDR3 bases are TGCAGTGCTAGAGAACCGGGACTAGCGGACCACTACAATGAGCAGTACTTC. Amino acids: CSAREPGLADHYNEQYF.

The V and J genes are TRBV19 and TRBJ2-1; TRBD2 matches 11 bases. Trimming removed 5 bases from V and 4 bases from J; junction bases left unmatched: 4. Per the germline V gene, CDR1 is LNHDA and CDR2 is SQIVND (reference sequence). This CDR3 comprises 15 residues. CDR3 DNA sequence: TGTGCCAGTAGTCCCCTAGCGGGAGGTTACAATGAGCAGTTCTTC. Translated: CASSPLAGGYNEQFF. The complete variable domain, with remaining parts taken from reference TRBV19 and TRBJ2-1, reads DGGITQSPKYLFRKEGQNVTLSCEQNLNHDAMYWYRQDPGQGLRLIYYSQIVNDFQKGDIAEGYSVSREKKESFPLTVTSAQKNPTAFYLCASSPLAGGYNEQFFGPGTRLTVL.

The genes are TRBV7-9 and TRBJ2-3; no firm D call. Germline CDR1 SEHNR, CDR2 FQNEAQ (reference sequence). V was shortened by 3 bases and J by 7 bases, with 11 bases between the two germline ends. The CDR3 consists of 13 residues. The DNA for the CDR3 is TGTGCCAGCAGCTTCGGCCATGCCTATACGCAGTATTTT. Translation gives CASSFGHAYTQYF.

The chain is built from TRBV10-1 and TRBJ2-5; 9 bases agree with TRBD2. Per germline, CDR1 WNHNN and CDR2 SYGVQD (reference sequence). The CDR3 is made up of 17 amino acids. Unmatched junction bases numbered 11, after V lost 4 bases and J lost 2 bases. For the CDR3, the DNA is TGCGCCAGCAGTGCTAGAGATGGTAGCGGGAGTCAAGAGACCCAGTACTTC. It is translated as CASSARDGSGSQETQYF.

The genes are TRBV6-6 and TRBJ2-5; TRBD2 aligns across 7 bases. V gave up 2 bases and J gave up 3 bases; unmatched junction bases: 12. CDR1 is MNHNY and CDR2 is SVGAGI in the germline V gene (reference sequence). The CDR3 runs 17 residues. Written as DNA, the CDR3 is TGTGCCAGCAGTTACCCGGGAGGTATGCCCCGCGAAGAGACCCAGTACTTC. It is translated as CASSYPGGMPREETQYF.